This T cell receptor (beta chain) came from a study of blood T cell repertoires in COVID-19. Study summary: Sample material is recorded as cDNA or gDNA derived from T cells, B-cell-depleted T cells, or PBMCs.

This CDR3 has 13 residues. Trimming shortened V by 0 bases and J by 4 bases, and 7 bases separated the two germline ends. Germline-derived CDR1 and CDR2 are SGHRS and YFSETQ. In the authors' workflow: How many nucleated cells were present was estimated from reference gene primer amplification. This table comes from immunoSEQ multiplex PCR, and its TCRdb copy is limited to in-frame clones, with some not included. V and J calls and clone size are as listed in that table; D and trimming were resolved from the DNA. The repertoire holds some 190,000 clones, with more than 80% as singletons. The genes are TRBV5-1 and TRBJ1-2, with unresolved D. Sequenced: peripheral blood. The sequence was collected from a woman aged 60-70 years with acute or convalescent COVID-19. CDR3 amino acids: CASSLDGSYGYTF. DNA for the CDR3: TGCGCCAGCAGCTTGGACGGGAGCTATGGCTACACCTTC. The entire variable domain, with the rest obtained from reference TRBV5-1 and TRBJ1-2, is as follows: KAGVTQTPRYLIKTRGQQVTLSCSPISGHRSVSWYQQTPGQGLQFLFEYFSETQRNKGNFPGRFSGRQFSNSRSEMNVSTLELGDSALYLCASSLDGSYGYTFGSGTRLTVV.